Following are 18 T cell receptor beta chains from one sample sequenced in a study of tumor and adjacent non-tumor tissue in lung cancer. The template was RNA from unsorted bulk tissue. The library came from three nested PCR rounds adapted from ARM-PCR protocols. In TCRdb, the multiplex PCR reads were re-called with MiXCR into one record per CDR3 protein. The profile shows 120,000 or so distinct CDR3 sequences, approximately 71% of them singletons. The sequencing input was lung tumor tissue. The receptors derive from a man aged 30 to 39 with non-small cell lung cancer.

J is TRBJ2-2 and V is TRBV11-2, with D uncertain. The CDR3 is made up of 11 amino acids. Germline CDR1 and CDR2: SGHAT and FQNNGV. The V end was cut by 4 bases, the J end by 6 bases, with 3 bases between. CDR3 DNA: TGTGCCAGCAGCTCGGCCGGGGAGCTGTTTTTT. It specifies CASSSAGELFF.

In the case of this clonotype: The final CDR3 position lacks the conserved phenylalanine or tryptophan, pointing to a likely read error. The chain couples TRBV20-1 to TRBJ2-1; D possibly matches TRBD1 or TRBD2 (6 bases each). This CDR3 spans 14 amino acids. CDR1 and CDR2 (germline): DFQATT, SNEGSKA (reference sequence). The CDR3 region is CNAQRGPTYNEQFV. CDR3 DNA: TGCAATGCGCAACGGGGGCCCACATACAATGAGCAGTTCGTC.

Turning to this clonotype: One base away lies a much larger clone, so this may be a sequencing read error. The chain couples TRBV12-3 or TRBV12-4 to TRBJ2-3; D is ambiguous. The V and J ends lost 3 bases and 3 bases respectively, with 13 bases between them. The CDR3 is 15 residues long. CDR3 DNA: TGTGCCAGCAGTTTTGGCGCAGTGCGAACAGATACGCAGTATTTT. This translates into CASSFGAVRTDTQYF.

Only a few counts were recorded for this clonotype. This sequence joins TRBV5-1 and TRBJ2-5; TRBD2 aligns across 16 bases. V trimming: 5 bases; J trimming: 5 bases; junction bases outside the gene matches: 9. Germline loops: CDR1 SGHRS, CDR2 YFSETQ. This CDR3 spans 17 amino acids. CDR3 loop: CASRSGTSGRAEETQYF. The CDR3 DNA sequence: TGCGCCAGCAGATCCGGGACTAGCGGGAGGGCCGAGGAGACCCAGTACTTC.

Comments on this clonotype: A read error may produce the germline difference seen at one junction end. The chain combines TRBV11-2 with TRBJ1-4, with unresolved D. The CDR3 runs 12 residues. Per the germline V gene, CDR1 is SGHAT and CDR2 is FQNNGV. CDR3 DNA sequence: TGTGCCAGCAGCCTAGAGGTGGGGAGACTGTTTTTT. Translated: CASSLEVGRLFF. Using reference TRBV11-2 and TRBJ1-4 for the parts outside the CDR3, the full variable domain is EAGVAQSPRYKIIEKRQSVAFWCNPISGHATLYWYQQILGQGPKLLIQFQNNGVVDDSQLPKDRFSAERLKGVDSTLKIQPAKLEDSAVYLCASSLEVGRLFFGSGTQLSVL.

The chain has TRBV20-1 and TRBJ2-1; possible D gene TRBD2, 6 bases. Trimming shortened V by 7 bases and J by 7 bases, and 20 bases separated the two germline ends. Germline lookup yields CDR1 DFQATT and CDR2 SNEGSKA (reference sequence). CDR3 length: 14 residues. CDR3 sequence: CSVPTSGDLNEQFF. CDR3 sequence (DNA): TGCAGTGTCCCGACTAGTGGGGACCTTAATGAGCAGTTCTTC.

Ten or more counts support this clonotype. The CDR3 loop is CASIHPGQGRSPLHF. The CDR3 region has the DNA TGTGCCAGCATTCACCCGGGACAGGGGAGGTCACCCCTCCACTTT. This chain links TRBV6-2 or TRBV6-3 with TRBJ1-6; 10 positions match TRBD1. Germline V gene sequence: CDR1 MNHEY, CDR2 SVGEGT. There are 15 residues in the CDR3. V shed 7 bases and J 10 bases; nucleotides not matched to a gene: 10.

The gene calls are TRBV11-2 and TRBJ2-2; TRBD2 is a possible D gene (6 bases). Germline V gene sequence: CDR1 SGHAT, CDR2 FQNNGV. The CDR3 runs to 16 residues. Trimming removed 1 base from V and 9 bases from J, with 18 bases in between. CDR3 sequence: CASSLVMAGNTWELFF. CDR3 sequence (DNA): TGTGCCAGCAGCTTAGTGATGGCGGGGAATACCTGGGAGCTGTTTTTT. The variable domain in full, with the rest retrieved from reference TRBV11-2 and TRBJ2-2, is EAGVAQSPRYKIIEKRQSVAFWCNPISGHATLYWYQQILGQGPKLLIQFQNNGVVDDSQLPKDRFSAERLKGVDSTLKIQPAKLEDSAVYLCASSLVMAGNTWELFFGEGSRLTVL.

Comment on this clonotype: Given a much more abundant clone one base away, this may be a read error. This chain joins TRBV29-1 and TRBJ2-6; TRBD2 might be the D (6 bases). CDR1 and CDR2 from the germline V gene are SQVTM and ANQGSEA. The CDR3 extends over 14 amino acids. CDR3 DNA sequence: TGCAGCGTTGGGGGAGGCTCTGGGGCCAACATCCTGACTTTC. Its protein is CSVGGGSGANILTF.

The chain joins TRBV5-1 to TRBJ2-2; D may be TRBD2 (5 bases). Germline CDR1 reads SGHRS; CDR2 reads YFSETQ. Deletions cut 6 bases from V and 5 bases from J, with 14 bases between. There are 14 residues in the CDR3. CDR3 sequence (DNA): TGCGCCAGCAACGAGGGTGGCTCGACCGGGGAGCTGTTTTTT. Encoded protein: CASNEGGSTGELFF.

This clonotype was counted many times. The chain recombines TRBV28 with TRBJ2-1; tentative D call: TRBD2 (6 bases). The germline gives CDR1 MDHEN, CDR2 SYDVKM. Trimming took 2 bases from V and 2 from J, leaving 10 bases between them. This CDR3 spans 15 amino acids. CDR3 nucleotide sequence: TGTGCCAGCAGTTTAGGAGGGACTGCCTACAATGAGCAGTTCTTC. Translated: CASSLGGTAYNEQFF.

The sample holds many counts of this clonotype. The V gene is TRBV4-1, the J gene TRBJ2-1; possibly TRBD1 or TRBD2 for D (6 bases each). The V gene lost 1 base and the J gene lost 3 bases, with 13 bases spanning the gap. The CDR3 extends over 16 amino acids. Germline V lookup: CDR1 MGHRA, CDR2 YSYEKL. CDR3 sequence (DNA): TGCGCCAGCAGCCAAGGCTGGGGGGACAACTACAATGAGCAGTTCTTC. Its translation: CASSQGWGDNYNEQFF.

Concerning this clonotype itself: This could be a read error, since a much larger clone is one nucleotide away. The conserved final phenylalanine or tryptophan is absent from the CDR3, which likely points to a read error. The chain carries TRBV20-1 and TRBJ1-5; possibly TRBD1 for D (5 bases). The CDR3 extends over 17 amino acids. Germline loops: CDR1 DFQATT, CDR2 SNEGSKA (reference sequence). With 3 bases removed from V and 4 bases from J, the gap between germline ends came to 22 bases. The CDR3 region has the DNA TGCAGTGCTAGGGGGGGGGACCCTCGGGGCTTAAATCAGCCCCAGCATATT. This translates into CSARGGDPRGLNQPQHI.

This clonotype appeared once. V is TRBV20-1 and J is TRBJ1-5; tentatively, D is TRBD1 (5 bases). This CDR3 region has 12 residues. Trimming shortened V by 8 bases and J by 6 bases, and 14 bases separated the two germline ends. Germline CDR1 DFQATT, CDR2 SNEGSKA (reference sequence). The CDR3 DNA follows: TGCAGTACTCGGCAGGGAGGTCAGCCCCAGCATTTT. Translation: CSTRQGGQPQHF.

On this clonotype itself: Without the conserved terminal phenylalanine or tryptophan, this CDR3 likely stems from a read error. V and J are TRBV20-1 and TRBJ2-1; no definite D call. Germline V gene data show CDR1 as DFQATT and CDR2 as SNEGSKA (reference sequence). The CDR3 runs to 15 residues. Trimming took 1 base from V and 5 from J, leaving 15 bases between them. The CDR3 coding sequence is TGCAGTGCTAGAGTAATCGGAATCGTCCACAATGAGCAGTTCGTC. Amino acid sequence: CSARVIGIVHNEQFV.

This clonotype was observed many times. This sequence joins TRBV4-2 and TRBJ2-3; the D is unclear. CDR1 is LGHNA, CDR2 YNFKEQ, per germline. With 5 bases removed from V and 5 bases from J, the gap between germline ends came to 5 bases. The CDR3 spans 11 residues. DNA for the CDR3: TGTGCCAGCAGCGACGAAGATACGCAGTATTTT. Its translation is CASSDEDTQYF.

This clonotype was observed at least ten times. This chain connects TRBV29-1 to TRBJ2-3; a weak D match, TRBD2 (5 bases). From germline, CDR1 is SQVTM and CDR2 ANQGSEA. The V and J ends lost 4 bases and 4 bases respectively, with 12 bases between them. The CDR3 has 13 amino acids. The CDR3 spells CSVATHSADTQYF. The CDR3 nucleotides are TGCAGCGTTGCGACCCATAGCGCAGATACGCAGTATTTT.

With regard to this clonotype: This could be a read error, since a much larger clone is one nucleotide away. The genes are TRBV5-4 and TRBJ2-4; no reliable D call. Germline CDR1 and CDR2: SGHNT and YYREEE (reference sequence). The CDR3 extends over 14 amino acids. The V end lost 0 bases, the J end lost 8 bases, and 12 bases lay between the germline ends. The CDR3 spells CASSLAESRDIQYF. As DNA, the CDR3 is TGTGCCAGCAGCTTGGCCGAAAGCAGAGACATTCAGTACTTC.